This entry lists 10 T cell receptor beta chains sequenced from one sample in a study of tumor-infiltrating lymphocytes in primary liver carcinoma. A primer matching the constant region was used to make TCR beta cDNA from approximately 520 ng of total RNA. For TCR beta, libraries were produced by three nested multiplex PCR rounds using slightly modified ARM-PCR. Each of the first two PCR rounds ran roughly 9 cycles with TRBV1-TRBV30 forward and C-beta reverse primers. TCRdb re-analysed the multiplex PCR reads in MiXCR, keeping a single row per CDR3 protein. Counted here are about 74,000 distinct CDR3 sequences, over 60% occurring once; the ten biggest clones make up roughly 26%. RNA and DNA were co-extracted from around 18-30 mg of unsorted bulk tissue. The sample taken for sequencing was liver tumor tissue from sampling region 4. Subset here: tumor region T4, right-lateral pole. All receptors come from a man aged 40-49 years with primary liver carcinoma and hepatitis B virus infection.

Comment on this clonotype: The DNA is left out, because the CDR3 cannot be placed on it with certainty; the CDR3 is given as TCRdb lists it. The J gene is TRBJ2-3, the V gene TRBV6-5; the table's D call of TRBD2 was not tested on the DNA. The CDR3 length is 16 residues, termini included. Germline CDR1 reads MNHEY; CDR2 reads SVGAGI. CDR3 region: CASSSSWTSGPDTHYF.

Regarding this clonotype: The CDR3 ends on some other residue instead of the conserved phenylalanine or tryptophan, so this is likely a read error. V and J are TRBV28 and TRBJ2-7; D is unresolved. The germline gives CDR1 MDHEN, CDR2 SYDVKM. CDR3 length equals 12 residues. In DNA, the CDR3 is TGTACCAGCAACGGCGAAGTCTACGAGCAGTACTCC. Its translation: CTSNGEVYEQYS.

Worth noting for this clonotype: Given the absence of the conserved phenylalanine or tryptophan at the CDR3 end, a read error is likely. The V and J genes are TRBV7-2 and TRBJ1-2, with TRBD1 as a possible D gene (6 bases). The CDR3 covers 14 residues. Per germline, CDR1 SGHTA and CDR2 FQGNSA. V dropped 6 bases and J dropped 5 bases, with 16 bases sitting between them. The CDR3 here is CASSPLRGGYGYTS. The DNA of the CDR3 is TGTGCCAGCAGTCCCCTCAGGGGAGGTTATGGCTACACCTCC.

About this clonotype: The conserved closing phenylalanine or tryptophan is absent in this CDR3, likely reflecting a read error. The DNA is omitted, as the CDR3 cannot be located on it reliably, and the CDR3 follows TCRdb's listing. The rearrangement uses TRBV11-2 and TRBJ2-2. With termini counted, the CDR3 has 15 amino acids. Germline-derived CDR1 and CDR2 are SGHAT and FQNNGV. The CDR3 region is CASSLVGRGTGEPFY.

With regard to this clonotype: Being one base from a much bigger clone, this may be a read error. The V call is TRBV4-1, the J call TRBJ1-5; tentatively, D is TRBD1 (5 bases). Germline-derived CDR1 and CDR2 are MGHRA and YSYEKL. This CDR3 has 14 amino acids. The CDR3 sequence: CVSNQEGVGQPQHF. The CDR3 coding sequence is TGCGTCAGCAACCAAGAAGGGGTTGGACAGCCCCAGCATTTT.

The chain combines TRBV12-3 or TRBV12-4 with TRBJ2-3, with 7 bases fitting TRBD1. Trimming at V came to 11 bases and at J to 1 base, leaving 12 bases not matched to a gene. CDR3 length: 15 residues. CDR3 protein: CACTSTGVGTDTQYF. Here the CDR3 DNA reads TGTGCCTGCACTTCTACAGGGGTCGGCACAGATACGCAGTATTTT.

This clonotype was seen at least ten times. The rearrangement uses TRBV29-1 and TRBJ2-1; 9 bases agree with TRBD2. CDR1 and CDR2 from the germline V gene are SQVTM and ANQGSEA. The CDR3 totals 13 residues. After removal of 7 bases from V and 3 bases from J, the junction contained 4 bases not matched to a gene. The CDR3 reads CSGAGGIYNEQFF. Written as DNA, the CDR3 is TGCAGCGGAGCGGGAGGTATCTACAATGAGCAGTTCTTC.

The rearrangement links TRBV12-3 or TRBV12-4 to TRBJ2-7; weak D call: TRBD2 (5 bases). This CDR3 is 17 amino acids long. V lost 7 bases and J 5 bases, leaving 27 bases between the germline ends. The CDR3 DNA sequence: TGTGCCAGCAACCAGTTCCCAGGAGTAGCGCAAAGCGACGAGCAGTACTTC. Amino acid sequence: CASNQFPGVAQSDEQYF.

This clonotype was picked up a small number of times. The chain couples TRBV11-2 to TRBJ2-1; 7 bases agree with TRBD2. The ends lost 1 base at V and 0 bases at J; junction bases unmatched: 0. Germline CDR1 reads SGHAT; CDR2 reads FQNNGV. This CDR3 region has 15 residues. Here the CDR3 reads CASSLGGSSYNEQFF. The CDR3 DNA is TGTGCCAGCAGCTTAGGCGGGAGCTCCTACAATGAGCAGTTCTTC.

This clonotype was seen repeatedly, ten times or more. The V and J genes are TRBV29-1 and TRBJ2-5, with D possibly matching TRBD2 (5 bases). Per the germline V gene, CDR1 is SQVTM and CDR2 is ANQGSEA. The CDR3 has 13 residues. The V gene lost 4 bases and the J gene lost 5 bases, with 14 bases spanning the gap. This chain's CDR3 is CSVAASSWETQYF. The CDR3 nucleotides read TGCAGCGTTGCGGCTAGCTCCTGGGAGACCCAGTACTTC.